These T cell receptor beta chains were read from a single sample in a study of graft-versus-host responses after intestinal transplantation. The method was immunoSEQ multiplex PCR; TCRdb's version includes in-frame clones alone and lacks a portion of them. Of 80,000 or so clones listed, approximately 90% are singletons. The sequenced sample was PBMCs, obtained 98 days after intestinal transplantation. The receptor source for this set is a human patient who received an intestinal transplant, so some T cells may come from the graft donor. Each CDR3 is given without its conserved first and last residue.

CDR3 protein,V gene
ASSAPSGQLNTEAF,TRBV5-1
ASRYRGQGETQY,TRBV2
ASSSSRSSYNSPLH,TRBV5-4
ASSGRGAEAF,TRBV5-4
ASSYSWRDHEQF,TRBV6-5
ASSLTAPPGDTQY,TRBV28
ASSQTSGGPQETQY,TRBV5-6
ASSLGLAGPNEQF,TRBV13
AWNENTYEQY,TRBV30
ASSEVLVGQTQY,TRBV2
ASSVRVRRNEQF,TRBV6-1
ASSLIGGGGPDTQY,TRBV7-2
ASRENTEAF,TRBV6-5
ASSVAPNQPQH,TRBV9
ASSFYGASGRDDEQF,TRBV28
ASSTEGRGYT,TRBV7-9
ASRKYGQGGPTEAF,TRBV19
ASSLGQSSYEQY,TRBV27
ASGPRWPLAKNIQY,TRBV12-5
ASSEEAGLMNTEAF,TRBV6-1
ASSSLQVVGTEAF,TRBV19
ASSLPWGELF,TRBV19
ASSLIGTGRNTEAF,TRBV5-1
ASSYTSGGVTGELF,TRBV2
ASSYVAGADIQY,TRBV6-5
ASSLSGTGVQETQY,TRBV13
ASSSTDTQY,TRBV5-1
ASSQGDGRTDTQY,TRBV19
ASRPSVSSTDTQY,TRBV6-4
ASSPQGETQY,TRBV18
ARSPGLVSDEQF,TRBV5-3
ASSLPKTSGRNEQF,TRBV21-1
ASSLAVTSKETQY,TRBV5-5
ASSYSRSSNQPQH,TRBV6-5
ASSQDVPFYGYT,TRBV4-1
ASSPLRADYGYT,TRBV18
ASSRDRASSYEQY,TRBV7-9
ASSQGTETTEAF,TRBV4-1
ASSQVLGPGYGYT,TRBV4-2
ASRETGGTEAF,TRBV6-5
ASSLTGDGSPLH,TRBV6-6
AISESGQTPFNNEQF,TRBV10-3
ASSLARDEQF,TRBV28
ASSLARTATYEQY,TRBV11-2
AWSPGQLEKLF,TRBV30
ASSSTSGGYNEQF,TRBV5-4
ASSYAQGPAGNTIY,TRBV6-5
ASSPLRQAYYEQY,TRBV18
ASSVGAGDLGSQETQY,TRBV9